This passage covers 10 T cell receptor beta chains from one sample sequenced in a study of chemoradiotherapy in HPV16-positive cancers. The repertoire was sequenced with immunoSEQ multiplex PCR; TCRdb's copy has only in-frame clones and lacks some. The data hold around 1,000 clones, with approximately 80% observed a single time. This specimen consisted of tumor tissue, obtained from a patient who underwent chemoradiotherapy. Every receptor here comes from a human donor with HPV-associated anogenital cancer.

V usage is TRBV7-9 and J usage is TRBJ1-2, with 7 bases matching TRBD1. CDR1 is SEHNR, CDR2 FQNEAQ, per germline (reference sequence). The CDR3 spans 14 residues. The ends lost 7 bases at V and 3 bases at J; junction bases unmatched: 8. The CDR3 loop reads CASTPQGGDYGYTF. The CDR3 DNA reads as TGTGCCAGCACTCCGCAGGGGGGGGACTATGGCTACACCTTC. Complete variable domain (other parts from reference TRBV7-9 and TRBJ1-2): DTGVSQNPRHKITKRGQNVTFRCDPISEHNRLYWYRQTLGQGPEFLTYFQNEAQLEKSRLLSDRFSAERPKGSFSTLEIQRTEQGDSAMYLCASTPQGGDYGYTFGSGTRLTVV.

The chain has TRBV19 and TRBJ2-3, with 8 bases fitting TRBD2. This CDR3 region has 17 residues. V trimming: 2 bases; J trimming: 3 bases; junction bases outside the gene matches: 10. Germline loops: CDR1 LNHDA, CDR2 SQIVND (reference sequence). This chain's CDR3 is CASSITSRSGSTDTQYF. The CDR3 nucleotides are TGTGCCAGTAGTATAACGTCCCGGAGCGGGAGTACAGATACGCAGTATTTT.

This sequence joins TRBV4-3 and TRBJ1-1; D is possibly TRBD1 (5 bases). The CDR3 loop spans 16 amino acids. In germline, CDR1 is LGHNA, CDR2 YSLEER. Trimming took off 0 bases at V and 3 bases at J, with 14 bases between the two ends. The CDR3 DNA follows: TGCGCCAGCAGCCAAGACCCGGGAAGGGGCGACACTGAAGCTTTCTTT. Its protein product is CASSQDPGRGDTEAFF.

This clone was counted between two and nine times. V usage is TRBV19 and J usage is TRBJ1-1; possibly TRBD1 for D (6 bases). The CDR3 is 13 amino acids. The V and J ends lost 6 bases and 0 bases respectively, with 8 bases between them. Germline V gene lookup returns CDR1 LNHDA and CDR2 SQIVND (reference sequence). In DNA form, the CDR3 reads TGTGCCAGTAGGGCAGGGGTGAACACTGAAGCTTTCTTT. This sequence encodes CASRAGVNTEAFF.

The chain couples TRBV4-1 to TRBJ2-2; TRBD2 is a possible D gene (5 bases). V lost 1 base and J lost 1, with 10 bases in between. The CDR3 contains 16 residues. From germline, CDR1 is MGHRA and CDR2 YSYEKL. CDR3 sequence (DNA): TGCGCCAGCAGCCAAGGGAGGCTGGGGAACACCGGGGAGCTGTTTTTT. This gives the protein CASSQGRLGNTGELFF.

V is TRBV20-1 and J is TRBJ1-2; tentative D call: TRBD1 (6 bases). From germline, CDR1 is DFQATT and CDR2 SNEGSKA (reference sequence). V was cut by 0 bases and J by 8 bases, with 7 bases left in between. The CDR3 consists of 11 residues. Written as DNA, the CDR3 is TGCAGTGCTAGAGATCAGGGGGGCTACACCTTC. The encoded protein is CSARDQGGYTF.

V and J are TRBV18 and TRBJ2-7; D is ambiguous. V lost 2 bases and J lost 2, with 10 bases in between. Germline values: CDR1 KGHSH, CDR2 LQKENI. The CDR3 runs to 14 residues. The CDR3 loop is CASSPGVSAYEQYF. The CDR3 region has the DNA TGTGCCAGCTCACCAGGAGTTTCGGCCTACGAGCAGTACTTC.

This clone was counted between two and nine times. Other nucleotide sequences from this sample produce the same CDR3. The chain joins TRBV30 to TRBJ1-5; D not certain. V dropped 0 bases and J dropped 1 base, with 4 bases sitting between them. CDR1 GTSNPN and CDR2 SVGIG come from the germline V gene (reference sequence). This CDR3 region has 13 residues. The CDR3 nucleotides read TGTGCCTGGAGTGTAGGAAGCAATCAGCCCCAGCATTTT. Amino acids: CAWSVGSNQPQHF. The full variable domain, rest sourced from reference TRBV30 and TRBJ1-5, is SQTIHQWPATLVQPVGSPLSLECTVEGTSNPNLYWYRQAAGRGLQLLFYSVGIGQISSEVPQNLSASRPQDRQFILSSKKLLLSDSGFYLCAWSVGSNQPQHFGDGTRLSIL.

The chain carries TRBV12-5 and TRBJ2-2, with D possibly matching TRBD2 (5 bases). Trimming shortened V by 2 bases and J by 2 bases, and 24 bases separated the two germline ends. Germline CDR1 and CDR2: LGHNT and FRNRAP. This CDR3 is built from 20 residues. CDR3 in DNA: TGTGCTAGTGGTTTGCCCATCCTCGAGGGCTGGATCCGAAACACCGGGGAGCTGTTTTTT. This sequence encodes CASGLPILEGWIRNTGELFF.

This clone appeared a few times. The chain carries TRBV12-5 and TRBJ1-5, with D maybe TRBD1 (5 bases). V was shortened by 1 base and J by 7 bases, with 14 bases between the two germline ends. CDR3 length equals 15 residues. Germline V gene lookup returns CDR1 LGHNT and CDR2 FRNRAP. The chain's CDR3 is CASGLDQRGEQPQHF. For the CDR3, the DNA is TGTGCTAGTGGTTTGGACCAGCGGGGCGAACAGCCCCAGCATTTT.